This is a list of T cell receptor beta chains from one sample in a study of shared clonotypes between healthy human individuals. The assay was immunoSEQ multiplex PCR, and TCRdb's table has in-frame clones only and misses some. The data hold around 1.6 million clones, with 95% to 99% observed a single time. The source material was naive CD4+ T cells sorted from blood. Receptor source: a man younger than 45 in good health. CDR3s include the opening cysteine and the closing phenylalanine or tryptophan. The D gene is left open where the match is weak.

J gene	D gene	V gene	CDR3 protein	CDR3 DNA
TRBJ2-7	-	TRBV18	CASSPARYEQYF	TGTGCCAGCTCACCGGCGCGATACGAGCAGTACTTC
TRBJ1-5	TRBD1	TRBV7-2	CASSSDRVGQPQHF	TGTGCCAGCAGTTCGGACAGGGTCGGTCAGCCCCAGCATTTT
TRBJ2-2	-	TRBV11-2	CASQPGVNTGELFF	TGTGCCAGCCAGCCGGGGGTTAACACCGGGGAGCTGTTTTTT
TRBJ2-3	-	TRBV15	CATSREGRAPADTQYF	TGTGCCACCAGCAGAGAGGGAAGAGCGCCAGCAGATACGCAGTATTTT
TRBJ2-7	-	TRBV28	CASSIPRGAFYEQYF	TGTGCCAGCAGTATCCCCAGGGGGGCGTTTTACGAGCAGTACTTC
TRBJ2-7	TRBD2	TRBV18	CASSPGTSGAYEQYF	TGTGCCAGCTCACCGGGGACTAGCGGAGCTTACGAGCAGTACTTC
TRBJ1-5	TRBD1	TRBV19	CASSIVFRGHQPQHF	TGTGCCAGTAGTATAGTTTTCAGGGGGCATCAGCCCCAGCATTTT
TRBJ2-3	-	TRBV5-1	CASSKTPGLGTDTQYF	TGCGCCAGCAGCAAAACCCCGGGACTGGGCACAGATACGCAGTATTTT
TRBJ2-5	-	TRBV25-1	CASSESGGQETQYF	TGTGCCAGCAGTGAATCAGGGGGGCAAGAGACCCAGTACTTC
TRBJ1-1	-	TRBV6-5	CASSYSGVSIAEAFF	TGTGCCAGCAGTTACTCAGGAGTCTCAATCGCTGAAGCTTTCTTT
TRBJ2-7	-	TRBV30	CAWSVRSGGTAVPGGYQQYF	TGTGCCTGGAGTGTAAGATCGGGGGGCACAGCTGTCCCCGGAGGCTATCAGCAGTACTTC